The sequence of this T cell receptor beta chain was determined in a study of blood T cells in healthy people across ages (dated by TCRdb to about 2015). About the investigation overall: In model experiments, template switching captured about one uniquely barcoded TCR beta cDNA molecule for every two T cells. Using deep sequencing normalized with unique cDNA molecular identifiers, the study measured how TCR beta repertoire diversity changes with age. The donors were split into four age groups: young (average 16 years), middle-aged (around 40), aged (more than 60) and long-lived (82). Donors of different ages were randomly distributed across sequencing lanes to avoid experimental bias. The study analyzed two additional independent replicas of 1 million unique cDNA reads from the same blood draw for two donors, one aged 18 to 30 and one aged 80 or older.

CDR1 and CDR2, looked up from the germline V gene, are SGHVS and FNYEAQ. Including cysteine and phenylalanine, the CDR3 has 16 amino acids. Only CDR3 DNA is held: 48 bases, read in frame from base 1. V was cut back by 5 bases and J by 2 bases, leaving a gap of 16 bases between them. In the case of this clonotype: Its antigen has not been determined. The record has no base qualities; no much larger clone is one base away.

Receptor amplification or capture employed 5' RACE. The sequencer was an Illumina HiSeq 2500. A second PCR of roughly 7 to 12 cycles was run with a J-beta primer mix and a sample-barcoded 5' primer. A template-switch 5' adaptor carrying 12 random nucleotides introduced a unique molecular identifier onto each TCR beta cDNA molecule. At least 2.5 million CDR3-containing paired-end reads were obtained from each sample. First-strand cDNA was synthesized from all RNA with the Mint cDNA synthesis kit, primed by a TRBC-specific oligonucleotide. All cDNA was treated with uracil-DNA glycosylase and then went through a first 18-cycle PCR with the universal primers M1SS and BC2_uni_R. Regarding the original processing steps: For normalization, 1 million high-quality reads, each with a distinct molecular identifier, were randomly selected from each sample. Instead of being binned into consensus sequences, reads with shared molecular identifiers were discarded. MiTCR, with a Q25 quality threshold and the strictest error-elimination algorithm, was used for CDR3 identification, clonotype clustering and error correction. Lower-bound total TCR beta diversity was estimated with a nonparametric unseen species model using Euler transformation. TCRdb reprocessed the public reads (quality trimming at Q25 with fastp, clone calling with MiXCR) and kept in-frame beta chains. Rows with a matching CDR3 protein are joined into one entry that keeps the most common DNA and genes. The V and J calls and clone size come from TCRdb's table, not from the authors' own analysis. Here the sample has some 550,000 distinct CDR3 sequences; 47% occur a single time. The top ten hold under 30% of the sample.

What the research found in general, with its limitations: Estimates of total diversity from one million sequenced T cells were regarded as lower bounds and underestimates. Bulk unsorted PBMC profiling prevented conclusive comparison of naive and antigen-experienced compartments. Observed TCR beta diversity per million T cells fell roughly linearly with age, and a significant reduction was already apparent by age roughly 40. The percentage of naive T cells measured by flow cytometry correlated strongly with observed TCR beta diversity. Compared with the aged group, the long-lived group had more naive CD4+ T cells, fewer expanded clones and increased TCR diversity, suggesting age selection. Because donor CMV infection status was unknown, age-related changes in expanded clonotypes were potentially confounded.

The donors were under 40 Caucasian individuals from Russia, aged roughly 6 to 100 years, who were systemically healthy. Each donor gave about 10 milliliters of peripheral blood, drawn into EDTA-treated Vacutainer tubes. PBMCs were isolated by Ficoll-Paque density-gradient centrifugation, with at least 6 million obtained per sample. Trizol reagent was used to extract total RNA from the PBMCs, yielding at least 6 micrograms per sample. For every donor, flow cytometry on a PBMC aliquot measured the percentage of naive CD45RAhigh/CD27high T cells. The source material was blood. This TCR was sampled from an elderly man in good health. The chain was built from TRBV7-6 and TRBJ2-1, with the D gene possibly TRBD1 or TRBD2, each one fitting 5 bases. The CDR3 region reads CASSGRGVSTYNEQFF. The base sequence is TGTGCCAGCAGCGGCCGAGGGGTTAGCACCTACAATGAGCAGTTCTTC.